The present TCR beta chain was sequenced within a study of blood T cells in healthy people across ages. Study-level information: The template switching approach captured approximately one barcoded beta molecule for every two T cells. Study results and limitations: Unsorted PBMCs prevented conclusive naive versus antigen-experienced comparison. Changes in expanded clonotypes were possibly confounded, as the CMV status of donors was unknown.

The second PCR ran roughly 6 to 11 cycles with a sample-barcoded 5' primer and J-beta primers. Every cDNA molecule bore a tag from a template-switch adaptor containing 12 random nucleotides. TCRdb re-derived calls from the 5' RACE reads in MiXCR, one entry per CDR3 protein. Here the sample spans about 640,000 distinct CDR3 sequences, roughly 30% being singletons. This clonotype was observed many times. Its antigen is still unknown. The CDR3 runs to 13 residues. The V gene lost 1 base and the J gene lost 5 bases, with 10 bases spanning the gap. Germline lookup yields CDR1 DFQATT and CDR2 SNEGSKA (reference sequence).

Sequenced: blood. The TCR sequence derives from a woman aged 80 or over in good health. This chain uses TRBV20-1 with TRBJ2-3; D is uncertain. CDR3 residues: CSARASNRDTQYF. For the CDR3, the DNA is TGCAGTGCTAGAGCCAGCAATAGAGATACGCAGTATTTT.